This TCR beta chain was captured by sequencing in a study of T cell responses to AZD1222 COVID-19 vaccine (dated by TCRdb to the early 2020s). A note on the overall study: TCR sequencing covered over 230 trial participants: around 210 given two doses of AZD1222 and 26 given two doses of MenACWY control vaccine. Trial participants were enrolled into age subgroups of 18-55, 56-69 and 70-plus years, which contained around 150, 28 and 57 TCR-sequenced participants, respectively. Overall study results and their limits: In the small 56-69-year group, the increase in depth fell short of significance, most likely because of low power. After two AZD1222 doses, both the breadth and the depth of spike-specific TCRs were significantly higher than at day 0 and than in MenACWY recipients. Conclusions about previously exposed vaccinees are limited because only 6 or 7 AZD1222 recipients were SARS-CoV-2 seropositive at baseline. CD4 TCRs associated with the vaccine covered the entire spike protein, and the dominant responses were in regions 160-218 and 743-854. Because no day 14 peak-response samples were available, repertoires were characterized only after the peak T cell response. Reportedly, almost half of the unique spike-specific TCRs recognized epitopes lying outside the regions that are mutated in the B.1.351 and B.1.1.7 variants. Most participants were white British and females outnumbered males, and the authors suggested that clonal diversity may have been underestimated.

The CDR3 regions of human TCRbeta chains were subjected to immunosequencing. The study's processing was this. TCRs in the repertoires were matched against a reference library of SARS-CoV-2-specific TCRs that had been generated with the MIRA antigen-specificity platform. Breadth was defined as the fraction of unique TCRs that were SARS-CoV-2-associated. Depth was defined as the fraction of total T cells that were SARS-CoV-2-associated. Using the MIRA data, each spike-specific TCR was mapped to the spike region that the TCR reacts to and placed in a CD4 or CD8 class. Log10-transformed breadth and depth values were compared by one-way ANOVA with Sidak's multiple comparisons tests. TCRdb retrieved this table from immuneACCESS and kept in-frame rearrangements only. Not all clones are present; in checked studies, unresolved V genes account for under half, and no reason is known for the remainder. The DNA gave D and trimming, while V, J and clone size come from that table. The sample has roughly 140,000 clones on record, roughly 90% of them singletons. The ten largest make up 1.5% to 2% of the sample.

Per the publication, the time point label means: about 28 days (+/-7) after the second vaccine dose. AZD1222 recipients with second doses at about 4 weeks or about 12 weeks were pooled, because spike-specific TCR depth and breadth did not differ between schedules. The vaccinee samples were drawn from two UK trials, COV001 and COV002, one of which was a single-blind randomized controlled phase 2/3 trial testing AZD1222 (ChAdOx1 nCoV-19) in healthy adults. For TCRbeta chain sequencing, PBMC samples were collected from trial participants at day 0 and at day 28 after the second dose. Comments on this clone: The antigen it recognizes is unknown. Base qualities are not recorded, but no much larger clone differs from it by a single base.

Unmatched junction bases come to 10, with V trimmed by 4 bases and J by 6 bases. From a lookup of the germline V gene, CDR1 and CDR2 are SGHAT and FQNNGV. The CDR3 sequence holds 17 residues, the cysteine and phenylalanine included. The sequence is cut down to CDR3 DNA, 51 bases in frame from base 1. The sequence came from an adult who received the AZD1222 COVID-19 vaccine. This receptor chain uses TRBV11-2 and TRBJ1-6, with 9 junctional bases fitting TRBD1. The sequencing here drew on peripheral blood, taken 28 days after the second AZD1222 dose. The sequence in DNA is TGTGCCAGCAGCTACAACAGGGGGCAAAGCGGTAATTCACCCCTCCACTTT. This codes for CASSYNRGQSGNSPLHF.